A single sample gave rise to the 16 T cell receptor beta chains below, sequenced in a study of T-cell memory formation after mild COVID-19. TCRdb reprocessed the 5' RACE reads via MiXCR and lists one record per CDR3 protein. There are 250,000 or so distinct CDR3 sequences in the sample; around 17% occur only once, and roughly 23% lies in the top ten. Sequencing was done on a sample of PBMCs or a T cell subset sorted from them (not recorded which). These receptors were collected from a man aged 18 to 29 who had mild COVID-19 (a few samples of this study predate the infection). Cell type and time point are not known.

The gene calls are TRBV10-3 and TRBJ2-5; TRBD2 matches at 15 bases. Trimming removed 6 bases from V and 2 bases from J; junction bases left unmatched: 4. Germline V gene data show CDR1 as ENHRY and CDR2 as SYGVKD. The CDR3 runs to 16 residues. The CDR3 DNA is TGTGCCATCAGCCGCGGGACTAGCGGGGGGCAAGAGACCCAGTACTTC. Translation: CAISRGTSGGQETQYF.

This clonotype was seen more than once but under ten times. The chain employs TRBV6-5 and TRBJ2-3; D perhaps matches TRBD1 (5 bases). Germline V gene lookup returns CDR1 MNHEY and CDR2 SVGAGI. The length of the CDR3 is 15 residues. Trimming took 2 bases from V and 4 from J, leaving 13 bases between them. CDR3 region: CASSYRGGRPDTQYF. The CDR3 DNA reads TGTGCCAGCAGTTACAGGGGTGGTAGGCCAGATACGCAGTATTTT.

The chain carries TRBV18 and TRBJ1-5; D may be TRBD1 (5 bases). Looked up from germline, CDR1 is KGHSH and CDR2 is LQKENI. V lost 5 bases and J 7 bases, leaving 27 bases between the germline ends. This CDR3 has 18 amino acids. The CDR3 DNA is TGTGCCAGCTCATACGAGGCTGTTTTAGCACGGGACCGCCAGCCCCAGCATTTT. As protein: CASSYEAVLARDRQPQHF. The variable domain in full, completed from reference TRBV18 and TRBJ1-5, reads NAGVMQNPRHLVRRRGQEARLRCSPMKGHSHVYWYRQLPEEGLKFMVYLQKENIIDESGMPKERFSAEFPKEGPSILRIQQVVRGDSAAYFCASSYEAVLARDRQPQHFGDGTRLSIL.

A few counts support this clonotype. The V gene is TRBV7-9, the J gene TRBJ2-5; D gene uncertain. The germline CDR1 and CDR2 sequences are SEHNR and FQNEAQ (reference sequence). The CDR3 extends over 13 amino acids. V was clipped by 4 bases and J by 2 bases, with 8 bases between them. The CDR3 region is CASSSTGQETQYF. CDR3 bases: TGTGCCAGCAGCTCCACCGGGCAAGAGACCCAGTACTTC.

This clonotype was seen more than once but under ten times. J is TRBJ2-7 and V is TRBV3-1, with D possibly being TRBD1 (5 bases). The CDR3 extends over 14 amino acids. Germline loops: CDR1 LGHDT, CDR2 YNNKEL (reference sequence). V was shortened by 0 bases and J by 2 bases, with 8 bases between the two germline ends. The CDR3 is CASSQEDTAYEQYF. The DNA of the CDR3 is TGTGCCAGCAGCCAAGAGGACACCGCCTACGAGCAGTACTTC.

This clonotype appeared many times. This chain links TRBV19 with TRBJ2-5, with TRBD2 identical over 9 bases. Germline V lookup: CDR1 LNHDA, CDR2 SQIVND (reference sequence). V was clipped by 8 bases and J by 0 bases; unmatched bases: 4. The CDR3 consists of 14 residues. For the CDR3, the DNA is TGTGCCAGTGGGACTAGCTTCTACCAAGAGACCCAGTACTTC. Translation: CASGTSFYQETQYF.

The chain combines TRBV19 with TRBJ2-5; D not resolved. Trimming stripped 5 bases from V and 5 bases from J, with 21 bases between. Per germline, CDR1 LNHDA and CDR2 SQIVND (reference sequence). This CDR3 has 16 residues. CDR3 sequence reads: CASSRNSDLNGETQYF. The CDR3, as DNA: TGTGCCAGTAGTCGGAACAGCGATCTGAACGGTGAGACCCAGTACTTC.

This clonotype has just a few counts. The chain links TRBV5-1 to TRBJ2-7, with 13 bases that match TRBD2. This CDR3 comprises 16 residues. V gave up 8 bases and J gave up 0 bases; unmatched junction bases: 8. The V gene's germline CDR1 is SGHRS and CDR2 YFSETQ. The CDR3 coding sequence is TGCGCCAGTCGGACGGGACTAGCGGGGTACTCCTACGAGCAGTACTTC. Protein sequence: CASRTGLAGYSYEQYF.

The rearrangement uses TRBV12-3 or TRBV12-4 and TRBJ2-1; 9 bases match TRBD2. The trim removed 5 bases at V and 9 bases at J, leaving 11 bases unmatched. This CDR3 has 15 amino acids. The CDR3 DNA follows: TGTGCCAGCAGTCCCAGGGCGGGGGGGCGAAGTGAGCAGTTCTTC. It specifies CASSPRAGGRSEQFF.

In its sample, this clonotype was seen a few times. The chain links TRBV10-3 to TRBJ1-2; 11 bases match TRBD1. The trim removed 4 bases at V and 4 bases at J, leaving 5 bases unmatched. Germline V gene lookup returns CDR1 ENHRY and CDR2 SYGVKD. The CDR3 loop spans 15 amino acids. The chain's CDR3 is CAISGTGGLSYGYTF. In DNA form, the CDR3 reads TGTGCCATCAGTGGGACAGGGGGCCTCAGCTATGGCTACACCTTC.

The chain uses TRBV19 and TRBJ1-1, with D unresolved. The CDR3 extends over 17 amino acids. Trimming pared 0 bases from V and 3 bases from J, leaving 17 bases between. The germline V gene encodes CDR1 LNHDA and CDR2 SQIVND (reference sequence). This CDR3 reads CASSIDLRHTTYTEAFF. DNA for the CDR3: TGTGCCAGTAGTATAGATCTTCGTCACACTACTTACACTGAAGCTTTCTTT.

V gene TRBV6-2 or TRBV6-3 combines with J gene TRBJ2-2; D is perhaps TRBD1 (7 bases). The germline V gene has CDR1 MNHEY and CDR2 SVGEGT. V gave up 4 bases and J gave up 7 bases, with 13 bases separating them. This CDR3 region has 14 residues. The CDR3 DNA sequence: TGTGCCAGCAGTTCCCAGGGGGGCATCGGGGAGCTGTTTTTT. Translating gives CASSSQGGIGELFF.

The chain carries TRBV4-1 and TRBJ1-1; D not resolved. CDR1 and CDR2 (germline): MGHRA, YSYEKL. V lost 1 base to trimming and J lost 3 bases, with 9 bases between them. The CDR3 spans 14 residues. CDR3 region: CASSQAERYTEAFF. The CDR3 DNA reads as TGCGCCAGCAGCCAAGCGGAGAGATACACTGAAGCTTTCTTT.

This clonotype was seen more than once but under ten times. This chain joins TRBV5-1 and TRBJ2-1; the match to TRBD1 covers 8 bases. Trimming removed 5 bases from V and 4 bases from J; junction bases left unmatched: 8. Per germline, CDR1 SGHRS and CDR2 YFSETQ. This CDR3 has 15 amino acids. The CDR3 protein is CASRFQGARYNEQFF. CDR3 sequence (DNA): TGCGCCAGCAGGTTCCAGGGGGCGCGGTACAATGAGCAGTTCTTC. The full variable domain, rest sourced from reference TRBV5-1 and TRBJ2-1, is KAGVTQTPRYLIKTRGQQVTLSCSPISGHRSVSWYQQTPGQGLQFLFEYFSETQRNKGNFPGRFSGRQFSNSRSEMNVSTLELGDSALYLCASRFQGARYNEQFFGPGTRLTVL.

This clonotype appeared many times. The chain joins TRBV10-3 to TRBJ2-2; TRBD1 aligns across 11 bases. CDR3 length equals 16 residues. J was trimmed by 3 bases and V by 10 bases; bases with no gene match: 10. CDR1 is ENHRY and CDR2 is SYGVKD in the germline V gene. The CDR3 coding sequence is TGTGCCACCAGGACAGGGGGCGCGAAGGACACCGGGGAGCTGTTTTTT. Protein: CATRTGGAKDTGELFF.

This clonotype was detected many times. The chain combines TRBV18 with TRBJ1-2, with D unclear. CDR3 size: 15 residues. The V gene lost 2 bases and the J gene lost 2 bases, with 12 bases spanning the gap. The germline CDR1 and CDR2 sequences are KGHSH and LQKENI. As DNA, the CDR3 is TGTGCCAGCTCACCAGATGTGCCGTCCAACTATGGCTACACCTTC. Amino acids: CASSPDVPSNYGYTF.